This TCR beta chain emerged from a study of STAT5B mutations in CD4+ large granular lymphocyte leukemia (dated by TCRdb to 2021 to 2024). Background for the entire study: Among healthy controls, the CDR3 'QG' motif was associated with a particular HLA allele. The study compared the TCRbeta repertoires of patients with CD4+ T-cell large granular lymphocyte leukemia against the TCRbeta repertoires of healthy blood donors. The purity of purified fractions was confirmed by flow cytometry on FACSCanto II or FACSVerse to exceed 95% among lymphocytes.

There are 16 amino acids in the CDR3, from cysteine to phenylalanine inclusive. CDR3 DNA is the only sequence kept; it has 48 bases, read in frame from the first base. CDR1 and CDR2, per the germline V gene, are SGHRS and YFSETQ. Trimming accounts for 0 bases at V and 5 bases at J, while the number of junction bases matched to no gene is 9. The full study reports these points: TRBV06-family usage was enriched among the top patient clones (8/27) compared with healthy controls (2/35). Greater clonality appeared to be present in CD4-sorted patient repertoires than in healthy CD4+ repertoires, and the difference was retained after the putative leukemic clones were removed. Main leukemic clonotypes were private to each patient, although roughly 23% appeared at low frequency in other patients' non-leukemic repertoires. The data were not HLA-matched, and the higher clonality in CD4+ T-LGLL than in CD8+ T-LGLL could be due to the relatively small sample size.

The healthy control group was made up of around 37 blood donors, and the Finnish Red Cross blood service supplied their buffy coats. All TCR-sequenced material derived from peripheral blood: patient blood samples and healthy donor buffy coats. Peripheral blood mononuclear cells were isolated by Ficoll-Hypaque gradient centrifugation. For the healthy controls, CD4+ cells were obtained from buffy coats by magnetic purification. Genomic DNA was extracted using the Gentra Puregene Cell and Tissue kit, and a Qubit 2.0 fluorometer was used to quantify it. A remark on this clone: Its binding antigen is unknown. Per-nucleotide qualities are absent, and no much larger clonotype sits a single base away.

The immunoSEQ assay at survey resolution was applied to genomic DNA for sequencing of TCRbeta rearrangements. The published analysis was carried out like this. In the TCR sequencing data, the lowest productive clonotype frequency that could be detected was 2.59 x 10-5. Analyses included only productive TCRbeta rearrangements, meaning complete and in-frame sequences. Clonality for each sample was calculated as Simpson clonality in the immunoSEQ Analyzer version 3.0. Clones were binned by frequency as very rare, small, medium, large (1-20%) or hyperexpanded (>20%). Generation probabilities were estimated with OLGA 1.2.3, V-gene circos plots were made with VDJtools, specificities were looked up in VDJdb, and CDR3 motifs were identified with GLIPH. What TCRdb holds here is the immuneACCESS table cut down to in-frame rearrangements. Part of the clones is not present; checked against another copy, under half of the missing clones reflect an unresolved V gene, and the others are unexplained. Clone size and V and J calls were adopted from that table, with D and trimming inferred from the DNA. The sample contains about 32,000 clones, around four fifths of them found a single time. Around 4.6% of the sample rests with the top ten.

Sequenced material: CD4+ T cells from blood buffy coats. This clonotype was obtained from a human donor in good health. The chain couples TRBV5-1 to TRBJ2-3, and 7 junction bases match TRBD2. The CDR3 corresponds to CASSLAPGGGGDTQYF. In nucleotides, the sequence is TGCGCCAGCAGCTTGGCGCCGGGGGGAGGAGGAGATACGCAGTATTTT.